The 31 T cell receptor beta chains in this list originate from one sample, sequenced in a study of control samples from healthy donors and cancer patients. TCRdb's copy holds only in-frame clones and misses some; the assay was immunoSEQ multiplex PCR. Here the sample spans about 95,000 clones, around four fifths being singletons. What was sequenced was blood. Every receptor here comes from a man aged 30-40 years in good health.

This clone was detected only a few times. V usage is TRBV19 and J usage is TRBJ1-1; tentatively, D is TRBD1 (5 bases). CDR3 size: 12 residues. Trimming stripped 3 bases from V and 11 bases from J, with 13 bases between. Germline-derived CDR1 and CDR2 are LNHDA and SQIVND (reference sequence). CDR3 sequence reads: CASSIARDRAFF. The CDR3 region has the DNA TGTGCCAGTAGTATCGCCAGGGATAGGGCTTTCTTT.

As to this clone: At one boundary the junction diverges from the germline segment, which might be a read error. As DNA, the CDR3 is TGCGCCAGCAGATGGGGACAGGGGACAAATTCCCCCCTCCACTTT. Protein sequence: CASRWGQGTNSPLHF. The genes are TRBV5-1 and TRBJ1-6; 10 nucleotides match TRBD1. This CDR3 has 15 residues. The germline CDR1 and CDR2 sequences are SGHRS and YFSETQ.

The chain links TRBV20-1 to TRBJ2-7; TRBD2 might be the D (6 bases). Looked up from germline, CDR1 is DFQATT and CDR2 is SNEGSKA (reference sequence). V was shortened by 3 bases and J by 3 bases, with 9 bases between the two germline ends. The CDR3 is 12 amino acids. The CDR3 bases are TGCAGTGCTAGTTCGGGGGTCTACGAGCAGTACTTC. Protein: CSASSGVYEQYF.

The V and J genes are TRBV5-1 and TRBJ1-1; D call uncertain. CDR3 length equals 16 residues. Trimming took 0 bases from V and 0 from J, leaving 12 bases between them. Germline CDR1 is SGHRS and CDR2 is YFSETQ. The DNA for the CDR3 is TGCGCCAGCAGCTTGGCCCGTCAGCCCATGAACACTGAAGCTTTCTTT. Amino acids: CASSLARQPMNTEAFF. Supplemented by reference TRBV5-1 and TRBJ1-1, the full variable domain reads KAGVTQTPRYLIKTRGQQVTLSCSPISGHRSVSWYQQTPGQGLQFLFEYFSETQRNKGNFPGRFSGRQFSNSRSEMNVSTLELGDSALYLCASSLARQPMNTEAFFGQGTRLTVV.

This chain links TRBV10-3 with TRBJ1-1; D is undetermined. Trimming removed 0 bases from V and 0 bases from J, with 11 bases in between. CDR3 length equals 16 residues. Per germline, CDR1 ENHRY and CDR2 SYGVKD. DNA for the CDR3: TGTGCCATCAGTGAGTCTGGTGGAAGGATGAACACTGAAGCTTTCTTT. Its protein is CAISESGGRMNTEAFF.

The CDR3 spells CAWSAGGVEQPQHF. The CDR3 DNA sequence: TGTGCCTGGAGTGCCGGGGGCGTAGAGCAGCCCCAGCATTTT. The gene calls are TRBV30 and TRBJ1-5, with a weak D call TRBD1 (6 bases). The CDR3 is made up of 14 amino acids. The ends were cut back, 1 base at V and 7 bases at J, with 14 bases in the middle. Germline V gives CDR1 GTSNPN, CDR2 SVGIG (reference sequence).

The chain joins TRBV5-1 to TRBJ1-1; 7 positions match TRBD1. Germline CDR1 is SGHRS and CDR2 is YFSETQ. V was pared by 1 base and J by 1 base, with 7 bases of the junction left unmatched. The CDR3 spans 16 residues. The CDR3 DNA reads as TGCGCCAGCAGCTTGAGGCAGGGGGGAGGGAACACTGAAGCTTTCTTT. The encoded protein is CASSLRQGGGNTEAFF.

The chain couples TRBV18 to TRBJ1-1; D not resolved. Trimming cost V 2 bases and J 1 base, with 5 bases left between them. In germline, CDR1 is KGHSH, CDR2 LQKENI. This CDR3 comprises 13 residues. In DNA form, the CDR3 reads TGTGCCAGCTCACCATCGGGGAACACTGAAGCTTTCTTT. It is translated as CASSPSGNTEAFF.

The chain uses TRBV9 and TRBJ1-2; D is perhaps TRBD1 (5 bases). Germline-derived CDR1 and CDR2 are SGDLS and YYNGEE. This CDR3 comprises 13 residues. With 4 bases removed from V and 4 bases from J, the gap between germline ends came to 11 bases. CDR3 nucleotides: TGTGCCAGCAGCCCTGGGACGGCCTATGGCTACACCTTC. This sequence encodes CASSPGTAYGYTF.

The V and J genes are TRBV29-1 and TRBJ1-1; 8 nucleotides align to TRBD1. From germline, CDR1 is SQVTM and CDR2 ANQGSEA. Trimming cost V 5 bases and J 8 bases; bases outside gene matches: 4. This CDR3 has 11 residues. The CDR3: CSVRTGHEAFF. The CDR3 DNA reads TGCAGCGTTCGGACAGGGCACGAAGCTTTCTTT.

This chain connects TRBV5-6 to TRBJ1-6, with no clear D. CDR3 length: 14 residues. The V end was cut by 2 bases, the J end by 8 bases, with 11 bases between. Germline CDR1 reads SGHDT; CDR2 reads YYEEEE. CDR3 DNA sequence: TGTGCCAGCAGCTTCACCGGGTTCGATTCACCCCTCCACTTT. This sequence encodes CASSFTGFDSPLHF.

This chain joins TRBV7-8 and TRBJ2-1; D gene ambiguous. The CDR3 has 15 residues. Germline V gives CDR1 SGHVS, CDR2 FQNEAQ. V lost 5 bases to trimming and J lost 0 bases, with 11 bases between them. This CDR3 is CASSPRQSSYNEQFF. The CDR3 DNA reads TGTGCCAGCAGCCCCCGTCAGAGCTCCTACAATGAGCAGTTCTTC.

The chain links TRBV10-3 to TRBJ1-3; 7 positions agree with TRBD1. Trimming cost V 3 bases and J 0 bases; bases outside gene matches: 8. The CDR3 runs 17 residues. CDR1 is ENHRY and CDR2 is SYGVKD in the germline V gene. The chain's CDR3 is CAISDTGQSNSGNTIYF. The CDR3 DNA sequence: TGTGCCATCAGTGATACGGGACAGTCAAACTCTGGAAACACCATATATTTT.

The J gene is TRBJ2-3, the V gene TRBV24-1, with no clear D. Trimming pared 4 bases from V and 4 bases from J, leaving 11 bases between. The CDR3 runs 14 residues. Germline lookup yields CDR1 KGHDR and CDR2 SFDVKD. The CDR3, as DNA: TGTGCCACCAGTGACCCCAGAGCCGCAGATACGCAGTATTTT. Its translation: CATSDPRAADTQYF.

This clone was observed once. The chain uses TRBV6-6 and TRBJ1-6, with D possibly matching TRBD1 (5 bases). Trimming removed 4 bases from V and 4 bases from J, with 11 bases in between. The CDR3 is made up of 15 amino acids. Germline assignment: CDR1 MNHNY and CDR2 SVGAGI (reference sequence). The CDR3: CASSFIGDYNSPLHF. The CDR3, as DNA: TGTGCCAGCAGTTTTATAGGGGATTATAATTCACCCCTCCACTTT.

The J gene is TRBJ1-3, the V gene TRBV6-5, with D possibly TRBD1 on 5 matching bases. V gave up 5 bases and J gave up 3 bases, with 14 bases separating them. Germline CDR1 reads MNHEY; CDR2 reads SVGAGI. The CDR3 is 15 residues long. In DNA form, the CDR3 reads TGTGCCAGCAGTAAGCCGGGACGGAATGGAAACACCATATATTTT. Protein: CASSKPGRNGNTIYF.

In its sample, this clone was seen once. The chain carries TRBV7-3 and TRBJ2-6, with D possibly being TRBD1 or TRBD2 (5 bases each). The CDR3 loop spans 15 amino acids. With 6 bases removed from V and 0 bases from J, the gap between germline ends came to 9 bases. Germline CDR1 reads SGHTA; CDR2 reads FQGTGA. The CDR3 is CASRVGGSGANVLTF. The CDR3 nucleotides are TGTGCCAGCAGGGTTGGGGGCTCTGGGGCCAACGTCCTGACTTTC.

The rearrangement joins TRBV2 to TRBJ1-6; D is unclear. The V gene lost 6 bases and the J gene lost 0 bases, with 3 bases spanning the gap. The CDR3 is made up of 13 amino acids. From germline, CDR1 is SNHLY and CDR2 FYNNEI. The CDR3 loop reads CASRSSYNSPLHF. DNA of the CDR3: TGTGCCAGCAGGAGCTCCTATAATTCACCCCTCCACTTT.

In this sample, this clone turned up once. The chain has TRBV2 and TRBJ1-5; D is ambiguous. Germline CDR1 SNHLY, CDR2 FYNNEI. The CDR3 has 16 amino acids. Trimming cost V 2 bases and J 5 bases, with 16 bases left between them. CDR3 residues: CASSEQAGSVYQPQHF. CDR3 nucleotides: TGTGCCAGCAGTGAACAGGCGGGAAGTGTTTATCAGCCCCAGCATTTT.

The J gene is TRBJ1-1, the V gene TRBV7-8; D is ambiguous. With 1 base removed from V and 1 base from J, the gap between germline ends came to 7 bases. The length of the CDR3 is 14 residues. CDR1 and CDR2 (germline): SGHVS, FQNEAQ. The CDR3 region has the DNA TGTGCCAGCAGCTTAGTGGGTTCGAACACTGAAGCTTTCTTT. Its protein is CASSLVGSNTEAFF.

The gene calls are TRBV5-6 and TRBJ1-2, with a possible D match to TRBD1 (5 bases). Germline lookup yields CDR1 SGHDT and CDR2 YYEEEE. V lost 3 bases, J lost 8 bases, and 14 bases lay in between. The CDR3 spans 13 residues. CDR3 amino acids: CASSSWQGRGYTF. In DNA form, the CDR3 reads TGTGCCAGCAGCTCTTGGCAGGGCAGGGGCTACACCTTC.

The sample holds a few counts of this clone. The chain carries TRBV7-8 and TRBJ2-7, with D uncertain. V shed 1 base and J shed 3 bases, with 7 bases lying between them. CDR3 length: 13 residues. Germline V gene sequence: CDR1 SGHVS, CDR2 FQNEAQ. The CDR3, as DNA: TGTGCCAGCAGCTTAGAATCGATCTACGAGCAGTACTTC. Translated: CASSLESIYEQYF.

The J gene is TRBJ2-5, the V gene TRBV9; possible D gene TRBD2, 5 bases. Per germline, CDR1 SGDLS and CDR2 YYNGEE. V lost 3 bases and J 5 bases, leaving 26 bases between the germline ends. This CDR3 has 18 residues. For the CDR3, the DNA is TGTGCCAGCAGCGCCGATATTCCGGGGAGCCATGTGGACGAGACCCAGTACTTC. It is translated as CASSADIPGSHVDETQYF.

The rearrangement joins TRBV5-4 to TRBJ1-3, with a weak D call TRBD1 (6 bases). V was pared by 4 bases and J by 1 base, with 15 bases between. Germline assignment: CDR1 SGHNT and CDR2 YYREEE (reference sequence). This CDR3 has 16 residues. Here the CDR3 reads CASSRATGQSGNTIYF. In nucleotides, the CDR3 is TGTGCCAGCAGCCGAGCCACAGGGCAATCTGGAAACACCATATATTTT.

This sequence joins TRBV6-5 and TRBJ1-3, with 7 nucleotides matching TRBD1. Germline assignment: CDR1 MNHEY and CDR2 SVGAGI. With V trimmed by 5 bases and J by 2 bases, 3 bases remained unmatched. This CDR3 is 14 amino acids long. The CDR3 bases are TGTGCCAGCAGTACGGGACAGCCTGGAAACACCATATATTTT. It codes for CASSTGQPGNTIYF.

The V call is TRBV28, the J call TRBJ1-1; D is ambiguous. Trimming stripped 6 bases from V and 5 bases from J, with 7 bases between. This CDR3 region has 11 residues. Looked up from germline, CDR1 is MDHEN and CDR2 is SYDVKM. CDR3 amino acids: CASRGGTEAFF. The CDR3 nucleotides read TGTGCCAGCAGGGGCGGGACTGAAGCTTTCTTT.

CDR3 coding DNA: TGTGCCAGCAGGACTGGACTGAATAATTCACCCCTCCACTTT. Translating it yields CASRTGLNNSPLHF. The J gene is TRBJ1-6, the V gene TRBV6-5, with D unclear. The ends were cut back, 6 bases at V and 5 bases at J, with 11 bases in the middle. The germline CDR1 and CDR2 sequences are MNHEY and SVGAGI. CDR3 length: 14 amino acids.

Comment on this clone: Distinct nucleotide sequences in the sample also encode this CDR3. V usage is TRBV11-1 and J usage is TRBJ2-2; the D is unclear. Germline V gene data show CDR1 as SGHAT and CDR2 as FQDESV (reference sequence). Trimming took 5 bases from V and 1 from J, leaving 8 bases between them. The CDR3 runs to 14 residues. The CDR3 loop is CASSRKGNTGELFF. The CDR3 DNA reads as TGTGCCAGCAGCCGAAAGGGGAACACCGGGGAGCTGTTTTTT. The full variable domain, completed using reference TRBV11-1 and TRBJ2-2, is EAEVAQSPRYKITEKSQAVAFWCDPISGHATLYWYRQILGQGPELLVQFQDESVVDDSQLPKDRFSAERLKGVDSTLKIQPAELGDSAMYLCASSRKGNTGELFFGEGSRLTVL.

In this sample, this clone is medium-sized. The gene calls are TRBV11-2 and TRBJ1-1; no clear D. V lost 2 bases, J lost 4 bases, and 5 bases lay in between. CDR1 and CDR2 (germline): SGHAT, FQNNGV. The length of the CDR3 is 12 residues. The CDR3 sequence is CASSLWGTEAFF. The CDR3 bases are TGTGCCAGCAGCTTATGGGGCACTGAAGCTTTCTTT.

This chain connects TRBV9 to TRBJ1-1; 7 nucleotides agree with TRBD1. This CDR3 spans 16 amino acids. V trimming: 3 bases; J trimming: 5 bases; junction bases outside the gene matches: 13. CDR1 is SGDLS and CDR2 is YYNGEE in the germline V gene. The CDR3 DNA reads as TGTGCCAGCAGCGACGAACAGGGGCTGCCGGGTACTGAAGCTTTCTTT. It encodes CASSDEQGLPGTEAFF.

The V and J genes are TRBV5-8 and TRBJ1-5; weak D call: TRBD1 (5 bases). Germline V gene data show CDR1 as SGHTS and CDR2 as YDEGEE. V was cut by 0 bases and J by 7 bases, with 8 bases left in between. The length of the CDR3 is 13 residues. The CDR3 DNA is TGTGCCAGCAGCTTGGAGAGGGACCAGCCCCAGCATTTT. This sequence encodes CASSLERDQPQHF.